The 24 T cell receptor beta chains reported below all come from one sample, sequenced in a study of identical twins. TCRdb reanalysed the 5' RACE reads using MiXCR and keeps one entry per CDR3 protein. The top ten clones hold around 6.9% of a sample with some 320,000 distinct CDR3 sequences, roughly an eighth of them seen once. The same specimen was also included in a second study, on yellow fever vaccine responses in identical twins.

The sequencing input was CD8+ T cells sorted from blood. The source of these receptors is a woman aged 18-29 years in good health.

This clonotype was detected many times. This sequence joins TRBV5-6 and TRBJ2-1; 9 nucleotides align to TRBD1. The length of the CDR3 is 14 residues. Germline assignment: CDR1 SGHDT and CDR2 YYEEEE. J lost 7 bases, V lost 5 bases, and 7 bases had no gene match. CDR3 DNA sequence: TGTGCCAGCAGGGATCGGACAGGGGAGAATGAGCAGTTCTTC. Translating it yields CASRDRTGENEQFF.

This clonotype was seen only a few times. J is TRBJ2-5 and V is TRBV24-1; 8 nucleotides match TRBD1. Per germline, CDR1 KGHDR and CDR2 SFDVKD. The V gene end was trimmed by 5 bases and the J gene end by 1 base; junction bases not matched to a gene: 5. This CDR3 spans 15 amino acids. The CDR3 region is CATSVVTGGQETQYF. In nucleotides, the CDR3 is TGTGCCACCAGTGTCGTCACAGGGGGCCAAGAGACCCAGTACTTC.

This clonotype was counted ten times or more. The chain combines TRBV5-1 with TRBJ1-1; the D gene is possibly TRBD1 (5 bases). CDR1 is SGHRS, CDR2 YFSETQ, per germline. This CDR3 is 14 amino acids long. V gave up 1 base and J gave up 0 bases, with 7 bases separating them. This CDR3 is CASSLKGVNTEAFF. The CDR3 coding sequence is TGCGCCAGCAGCTTGAAAGGGGTGAACACTGAAGCTTTCTTT.

This clonotype was recorded at least ten times. The CDR3 protein is CASSQDMASGSPYNEQFF. Written as DNA, the CDR3 is TGTGCCAGCAGCCAAGATATGGCTAGCGGGAGTCCCTACAATGAGCAGTTCTTC. The rearrangement uses TRBV3-1 and TRBJ2-1, with 10 bases lining up with TRBD2. V dropped 0 bases and J dropped 2; count of bases not matched to a gene: 7. Germline V gene data show CDR1 as LGHDT and CDR2 as YNNKEL (reference sequence). The CDR3 runs 18 residues.

This clonotype was detected ten times or more. The chain combines TRBV4-1 with TRBJ2-7; D is unresolved. The ends were cut back, 0 bases at V and 4 bases at J, with 10 bases in the middle. This CDR3 comprises 14 residues. Germline CDR1 reads MGHRA; CDR2 reads YSYEKL. This chain's CDR3 is CASSQDREVYEQYV. The CDR3 DNA follows: TGCGCCAGCAGCCAAGATCGAGAAGTTTACGAGCAGTACGTC.

The J gene is TRBJ2-2, the V gene TRBV4-1; 8 bases are a match to TRBD2. Germline lookup yields CDR1 MGHRA and CDR2 YSYEKL. The CDR3 has 16 amino acids. Trimming at V came to 3 bases and at J to 0 bases, leaving 3 bases not matched to a gene. Here the CDR3 DNA reads TGCGCCAGCAGCCACCGGGGACTAGCGAACACCGGGGAGCTGTTTTTT. Translating it yields CASSHRGLANTGELFF.

There are a few counts of this clonotype. CDR3 protein: CATSDLSGQGLAAYNEQFF. The CDR3 bases are TGTGCCACCAGTGATTTGTCGGGACAGGGACTAGCGGCCTACAATGAGCAGTTCTTC. V is TRBV24-1 and J is TRBJ2-1; 11 positions agree with TRBD2. CDR3 length: 19 amino acids. V shed 0 bases and J 2 bases; nucleotides not matched to a gene: 8. Germline CDR1 reads KGHDR; CDR2 reads SFDVKD.

The table lists this clonotype with many counts. The chain couples TRBV15 to TRBJ2-1; 9 bases fit TRBD2. CDR1 and CDR2 (germline): LNHNV, YYDKDF (reference sequence). This CDR3 contains 15 residues. The trim removed 6 bases at V and 2 bases at J, leaving 5 bases unmatched. CDR3 DNA sequence: TGTGCCACCAGAGGTAGCGGGGGACCCTACAATGAGCAGTTCTTC. This gives the protein CATRGSGGPYNEQFF.

The genes are TRBV6-6 and TRBJ1-5; D unclear. CDR3 size: 13 residues. Trimming took off 2 bases at V and 6 bases at J, with 8 bases between the two ends. Looked up from germline, CDR1 is MNHNY and CDR2 is SVGAGI (reference sequence). This CDR3 reads CASSYEGGQPQHF. In DNA form, the CDR3 reads TGTGCCAGCAGTTACGAGGGAGGTCAGCCCCAGCATTTT.

This clonotype occurred a few times. The chain recombines TRBV5-1 with TRBJ2-5, with D perhaps assigned TRBD1 or TRBD2 (5 bases each). V was shortened by 1 base and J by 3 bases, with 7 bases between the two germline ends. Germline V gene lookup returns CDR1 SGHRS and CDR2 YFSETQ. The CDR3 has 13 amino acids. CDR3 amino acids: CASSLLGEETQYF. The DNA of the CDR3 is TGCGCCAGCAGCTTGCTGGGGGAAGAGACCCAGTACTTC.

Only a few counts were recorded for this clonotype. The chain is built from TRBV9 and TRBJ1-6, with TRBD1 matching 7 bases. This CDR3 has 16 amino acids. The ends lost 2 bases at V and 9 bases at J; junction bases unmatched: 11. Germline values: CDR1 SGDLS, CDR2 YYNGEE. The CDR3 is CASSVTGTGTGSPLHF. The CDR3 DNA reads TGTGCCAGCAGCGTGACAGGGACTGGAACTGGTTCACCCCTCCACTTT.

This clonotype was picked up a small number of times. This sequence joins TRBV11-2 and TRBJ2-5; 9 bases fit TRBD1. The V gene's germline CDR1 is SGHAT and CDR2 FQNNGV. V trimming: 2 bases; J trimming: 5 bases; junction bases outside the gene matches: 9. The CDR3 consists of 16 residues. CDR3 sequence reads: CASSLQHRGREETQYF. The CDR3 DNA is TGTGCCAGCAGCTTACAGCACAGGGGGCGGGAGGAGACCCAGTACTTC.

The chain combines TRBV11-2 with TRBJ2-1; no clear D. Germline assignment: CDR1 SGHAT and CDR2 FQNNGV. CDR3 length equals 16 residues. The V and J ends lost 5 bases and 5 bases respectively, with 19 bases between them. The CDR3 DNA sequence: TGTGCCAGCAGCCCAAGGACCAATAGAAATAACAATGAGCAGTTCTTC. Encoded protein: CASSPRTNRNNNEQFF.

This chain connects TRBV20-1 to TRBJ2-3; D may match TRBD1 or TRBD2 (5 bases each). V lost 0 bases and J 4 bases, leaving 20 bases between the germline ends. The CDR3 loop spans 17 amino acids. The germline V gene has CDR1 DFQATT and CDR2 SNEGSKA (reference sequence). The DNA of the CDR3 is TGCAGTGCTAGAGATCTGGTGCGTCCACGGGACCCAGATACGCAGTATTTT. Translation: CSARDLVRPRDPDTQYF.

The chain links TRBV7-3 to TRBJ2-7; 8 bases map to TRBD1. CDR1 is SGHTA, CDR2 FQGTGA, per germline. Unmatched junction bases numbered 6, after V lost 5 bases and J lost 6 bases. This CDR3 is built from 13 residues. CDR3 nucleotide sequence: TGTGCCAGCAGCCCGCAGGACAGGGCCGAGCAGTACTTC. Its translation is CASSPQDRAEQYF.

This clonotype came up many times. This sequence joins TRBV29-1 and TRBJ2-5, with no clear D. The length of the CDR3 is 13 residues. The germline gives CDR1 SQVTM, CDR2 ANQGSEA. V lost 4 bases and J 5 bases, leaving 14 bases between the germline ends. CDR3 sequence: CSVVGYPVETQYF. CDR3 sequence (DNA): TGCAGCGTTGTTGGGTATCCGGTGGAGACCCAGTACTTC.

This clonotype showed up just a few times. The CDR3 protein is CASSYSVSSYEQYF. CDR3 nucleotide sequence: TGTGCCAGCAGCTATAGCGTGAGCTCCTACGAGCAGTACTTC. The chain couples TRBV5-8 to TRBJ2-7; weak D call: TRBD2 (5 bases). Germline V gives CDR1 SGHTS, CDR2 YDEGEE. The germline V and J ends were trimmed by 3 bases and 0 bases, with 10 bases remaining between them. The CDR3 spans 14 residues. The full variable domain, its missing parts supplied by reference TRBV5-8 and TRBJ2-7, is EAGVTQSPTHLIKTRGQQATLRCSPISGHTSVYWYQQALGLGLQFLLWYDEGEERNRGNFPPRFSGRQFPNYSSELNVNALELEDSALYLCASSYSVSSYEQYFGPGTRLTVT.

The rearrangement joins TRBV12-3 or TRBV12-4 to TRBJ1-2; D not resolved. V lost 4 bases and J 4 bases, leaving 13 bases between the germline ends. CDR3 length equals 14 residues. The CDR3 loop reads CASSSQVIGYGYTF. CDR3 sequence (DNA): TGTGCCAGCAGTTCCCAGGTAATAGGCTATGGCTACACCTTC.

V is TRBV20-1 and J is TRBJ2-5; D perhaps matches TRBD2 (6 bases). This CDR3 has 13 residues. Between the trimmed V and J ends, which lost 5 bases and 7 bases, there was a span of 17 bases. CDR1 is DFQATT and CDR2 is SNEGSKA in the germline V gene (reference sequence). This chain's CDR3 is CSALRGPGGTQYF. DNA for the CDR3: TGCAGTGCTCTACGAGGGCCCGGGGGGACCCAGTACTTC.

The CDR3 loop is CASSLSPQAGSTGELFF. CDR3 nucleotide sequence: TGTGCCAGCAGCTTAAGTCCTCAAGCGGGGTCCACCGGGGAGCTGTTTTTT. The rearrangement joins TRBV7-7 to TRBJ2-2; 7 positions agree with TRBD2. CDR3 size: 17 residues. The J segment lost 4 bases and the V segment lost 2 bases, leaving 10 bases of the junction unmatched. CDR1 and CDR2 (germline): SSHAT, FNYEAQ (reference sequence).

There are a few counts of this clonotype. The chain links TRBV5-1 to TRBJ2-5; 15 positions match TRBD2. This CDR3 region has 19 residues. CDR1 and CDR2 from the germline V gene are SGHRS and YFSETQ. The J segment lost 4 bases and the V segment lost 0 bases, leaving 10 bases of the junction unmatched. CDR3 sequence (DNA): TGCGCCAGCAGCTTGGAAGGAGGGACTAGCGGGGGGTTGACAGAGACCCAGTACTTC. It translates to CASSLEGGTSGGLTETQYF.

The chain recombines TRBV9 with TRBJ2-1; 9 positions agree with TRBD2. CDR3 length: 16 amino acids. The ends lost 1 base at V and 0 bases at J; junction bases unmatched: 2. Per the germline V gene, CDR1 is SGDLS and CDR2 is YYNGEE. CDR3 in DNA: TGTGCCAGCAGCGTAAGCGGGGGGAGCTCCTACAATGAGCAGTTCTTC. Its translation: CASSVSGGSSYNEQFF.

In this sample, this clonotype turned up a few times. V is TRBV13 and J is TRBJ1-4, with 8 bases aligning to TRBD1. The CDR3 spans 14 residues. The ends lost 5 bases at V and 8 bases at J; junction bases unmatched: 7. Looked up from germline, CDR1 is PRHDT and CDR2 is FYEKMQ (reference sequence). In DNA form, the CDR3 reads TGTGCCAGCAGCGGACAGGGTGAAGAAGAAAAACTGTTTTTT. Protein sequence: CASSGQGEEEKLFF.

This chain links TRBV20-1 with TRBJ2-4; 7 nucleotides align to TRBD1. This CDR3 region has 16 residues. Germline-derived CDR1 and CDR2 are DFQATT and SNEGSKA (reference sequence). V gave up 0 bases and J gave up 3 bases; unmatched junction bases: 8. CDR3 DNA: TGCAGTGCTAGAGATGTATACCGGGACAGCAAAAACATTCAGTACTTC. It codes for CSARDVYRDSKNIQYF.